Listed below are T cell receptor beta chains from one sample, sequenced in a study of shared clonotypes between healthy human individuals. The table came from immunoSEQ multiplex PCR; TCRdb's copy has only in-frame clones and leaves some out. Of almost 700,000 clones listed, around 92% are singletons. Sequencing was carried out using naive CD8+ T cells sorted from blood. These receptors came from a young man in good health. The CDR3 runs from the conserved cysteine through the conserved F or W. A D gene is named only where the DNA matches it firmly. Where a row states a size, it is once, few, many or the class of an expanded clone; other rows omit it.

. . TRBJ2-5 TRBV7-9 CASSRVIGPVQETQYF TGTGCCAGCAGCCGCGTGATAGGCCCAGTCCAAGAGACCCAGTACTTC
TRBD1 once TRBJ1-1 TRBV7-9 CASSLARQGMNTEAFF TGTGCCAGCAGCTTAGCCCGACAGGGAATGAACACTGAAGCTTTCTTT
TRBD2 . TRBJ2-1 TRBV7-9 CASSFPGRGYNEQFF TGTGCCAGCAGCTTCCCCGGGAGGGGATACAATGAGCAGTTCTTC
. . TRBJ2-3 TRBV9 CASSGDPYTQYF TGTGCCAGCAGCGGTGACCCCTATACGCAGTATTTT
TRBD2 . TRBJ2-2 TRBV4-2 CASSQGLAGVEPTGELFF TGTGCCAGCAGCCAAGGACTAGCGGGAGTCGAGCCAACCGGGGAGCTGTTTTTT
. . TRBJ2-1 TRBV7-2 CASSLWADNEQFF TGTGCCAGCAGCTTATGGGCGGACAATGAGCAGTTCTTC
. . TRBJ1-5 TRBV6-5 CASSFGVGQPQHF TGTGCCAGCAGCTTCGGGGTGGGTCAGCCCCAGCATTTT
. . TRBJ2-3 TRBV19 CAVRERKDTQYF TGTGCCGTCCGGGAAAGAAAGGATACGCAGTATTTT
TRBD1 . TRBJ2-1 TRBV29-1 CSSSGTGKFQEQFF TGCAGCAGCTCCGGGACAGGGAAATTTCAGGAGCAGTTCTTC
TRBD2 once TRBJ2-7 TRBV28 CASSSGRAHYEQYF TGTGCCAGCAGTAGCGGGAGGGCCCACTACGAGCAGTACTTC
. . TRBJ2-4 TRBV11-2 CASSLPLGGSKNIQYF TGTGCCAGCAGCTTGCCCCTTGGGGGCTCCAAAAACATTCAGTACTTC
. once TRBJ2-5 TRBV7-6 CASSLVLAGTYQETQYF TGTGCCAGCAGCTTAGTTTTGGCAGGAACCTACCAAGAGACCCAGTACTTC
. . TRBJ2-5 TRBV4-1 CASSQERGGKETQYF TGCGCCAGCAGCCAAGAGCGTGGGGGTAAAGAGACCCAGTACTTC
. . TRBJ2-6 TRBV2 CASRSRNSGANVLTF TGTGCCAGCAGATCCCGGAACTCTGGGGCCAACGTCCTGACTTTC
TRBD1 . TRBJ2-1 TRBV9 CASSIYLQGNRDEQFF TGTGCCAGCAGCATATATCTACAGGGGAATCGGGATGAGCAGTTCTTC
. . TRBJ2-3 TRBV7-9 CASSLDPGRSDTQYF TGTGCCAGCAGCTTAGATCCGGGACGATCAGATACGCAGTATTTT
. . TRBJ2-3 TRBV7-9 CASSLGLDTQYF TGTGCCAGCAGCTTAGGATTAGATACGCAGTATTTT
TRBD1 . TRBJ1-3 TRBV29-1 CSVEDRRTGGMAGNTIYF TGCAGCGTTGAAGATCGGAGGACAGGGGGAATGGCGGGAAACACCATATATTTT
. . TRBJ2-7 TRBV27 CASSTFGDEQYF TGTGCCAGCAGTACCTTTGGAGACGAGCAGTACTTC
. . TRBJ2-3 TRBV19 CASSIMGGADTQYF TGTGCCAGTAGTATAATGGGGGGAGCAGATACGCAGTATTTT